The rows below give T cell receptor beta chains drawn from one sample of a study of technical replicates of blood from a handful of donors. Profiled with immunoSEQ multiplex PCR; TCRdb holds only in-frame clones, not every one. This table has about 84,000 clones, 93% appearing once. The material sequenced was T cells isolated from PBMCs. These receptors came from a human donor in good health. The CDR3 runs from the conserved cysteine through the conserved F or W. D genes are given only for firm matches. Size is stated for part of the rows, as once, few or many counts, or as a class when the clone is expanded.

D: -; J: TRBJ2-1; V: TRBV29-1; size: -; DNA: TGCAGCGTTGGGGGCGAGTACAATGAGCAGTTCTTC; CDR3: CSVGGEYNEQFF
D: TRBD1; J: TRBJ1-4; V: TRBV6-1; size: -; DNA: TGTGCCAGCAGTGACACCGGGACAGGGACTGAAAAACTGTTTTTT; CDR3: CASSDTGTGTEKLFF
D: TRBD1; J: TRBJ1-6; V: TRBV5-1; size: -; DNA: TGCGCCAGCAGCCTTGGAGACAGGGGGTGGGAATCCTATAATTCACCCCTCCACTTT; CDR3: CASSLGDRGWESYNSPLHF
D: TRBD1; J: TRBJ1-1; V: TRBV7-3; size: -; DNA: TGTGCCAGCAGCTTAAATGGGGACAGGGGGCTTCGAACTGAAGCTTTCTTT; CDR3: CASSLNGDRGLRTEAFF
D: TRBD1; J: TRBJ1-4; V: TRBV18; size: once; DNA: TGTGCCAGCTCACCGGGACAGGATAATGAAAAACTGTTTTTT; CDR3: CASSPGQDNEKLFF
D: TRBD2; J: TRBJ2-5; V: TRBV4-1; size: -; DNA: TGCGCCAGCAGCACTAGCGGGACAGAGACCCAGTACTTC; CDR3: CASSTSGTETQYF
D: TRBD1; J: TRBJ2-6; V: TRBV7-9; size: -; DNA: TGTGCCAGCAGCCCTCGGACAGGGAGGATTGGGGCCAACGTCCTGACTTTC; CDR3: CASSPRTGRIGANVLTF
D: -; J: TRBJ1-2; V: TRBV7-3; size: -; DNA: TGTGCCAGCGGCAACAACTATGGCTACACCTTC; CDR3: CASGNNYGYTF
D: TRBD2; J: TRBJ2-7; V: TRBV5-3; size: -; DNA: TGTGCCAGAAGCTTGGGAGGACTAGCGGGGCTCTCCTACGAGCAGTACTTC; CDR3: CARSLGGLAGLSYEQYF
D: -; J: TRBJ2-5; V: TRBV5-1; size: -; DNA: TGCGCCAGCAGCTTGGGTGGCAGGCAAGAGACCCAGTACTTC; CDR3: CASSLGGRQETQYF
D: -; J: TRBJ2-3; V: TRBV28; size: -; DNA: TGTGCCAGCAGTCTCGACTATCGCTATATAACCCGCACAGATACGCAGTATTTT; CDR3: CASSLDYRYITRTDTQYF
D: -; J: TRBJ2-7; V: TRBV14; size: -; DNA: TGTGCCAGCAGGAATAGCGGAGGGGCCGCGGGAGAGCAGTACTTC; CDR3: CASRNSGGAAGEQYF
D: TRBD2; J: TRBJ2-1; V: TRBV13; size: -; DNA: TGTGCCAGCAGCTCCCCTCTCTTGCTAGCGGAGTACCATGAGCAGTTCTTC; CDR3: CASSSPLLLAEYHEQFF